This T cell receptor (beta chain) appears in the sequencing data of a study of blood T cell repertoires in COVID-19. Turning to the study itself: COVID-19 samples collected from the United States, Italy and Spain covered acute and convalescent phases. Sources were T cells, B-cell-depleted T cells, or PBMCs; the material itself was cDNA or gDNA.

V lost 1 base to trimming and J lost 3 bases; unmatched junction nucleotides: 13. Germline V lookup: CDR1 SGHNT, CDR2 YYREEE (reference sequence). The CDR3 loop spans 18 amino acids. Enrollees, about 18 to 90 years old, lived in 24 US areas. Symptom resolution, clearance, or two negative PCRs marked the recovered donors of Cohort 3. The method was immunoSEQ multiplex PCR; TCRdb's version includes in-frame clones alone and lacks a portion of them. There are approximately 310,000 clones in the sample; 89% occur only once, and approximately 5.5% lies in the top ten. The chain is built from TRBV5-4 and TRBJ1-5; TRBD1 agrees at 7 bases. The sequence came from a man aged 55-75 years who had recovered from COVID-19. Sequencing input: PBMCs or T cells enriched from blood (not recorded which). The CDR3 DNA reads TGTGCCAGCAGCTTGCCCCTAACTTCGACAGGGTCCAATCAGCCCCAGCATTTT. Translated: CASSLPLTSTGSNQPQHF.